These T cell receptor beta chains were read from a single sample in a study of OX40 agonist ivuxolimab in advanced cancers. Using immunoSEQ multiplex PCR, the repertoire was profiled, and TCRdb retains in-frame clones only, with some absent. Among about 43,000 clones, 86% were seen once, and the ten largest hold 15%. The specimen comprised CD4+ or CD8+ T cells sorted from blood, sampled in a trial of the OX40 agonist ivuxolimab. Every receptor here comes from an adult with an advanced solid tumor such as melanoma, head and neck, liver or kidney cancer. Both conserved end residues are part of each CDR3. Fields, in order: J gene, V gene, clone size, D gene, CDR3 protein, CDR3 DNA. A D gene is named only where the DNA matches it firmly. Size is omitted from some rows. Given values are once, few, many or a class for expanded clones.

TRBJ1-2 TRBV7-8 . . CASSPMVGGGNYGYTF TGTGCCAGCAGCCCCATGGTGGGTGGGGGTAACTATGGCTACACCTTC
TRBJ1-3 TRBV7-8 . . CASSLGGGQLRTGNTIYF TGTGCCAGCAGCTTAGGGGGGGGACAACTGAGAACTGGAAACACCATATATTTT
TRBJ2-3 TRBV27 . . CASMRLKRNGTDTQYF TGTGCCAGCATGCGTCTAAAAAGGAATGGCACAGATACGCAGTATTTT
TRBJ1-2 TRBV29-1 . . CSVDSQQVRYGYTF TGCAGCGTTGATAGCCAGCAAGTACGCTATGGCTACACCTTC
TRBJ2-3 TRBV20-1 . . CSARVGDTQYF TGCAGTGCTAGAGTCGGAGATACGCAGTATTTT
TRBJ2-3 TRBV7-2 . TRBD2 CASSKSGEGADTQYF TGTGCCAGCAGCAAAAGTGGGGAGGGCGCAGATACGCAGTATTTT
TRBJ2-1 TRBV7-9 . TRBD2 CASSSGESEQFF TGTGCCAGCAGCAGCGGGGAATCTGAGCAGTTCTTC
TRBJ1-1 TRBV6-5 once . CASSYSFGVGTEAFF TGTGCCAGCAGTTACTCATTTGGGGTGGGGACTGAAGCTTTCTTT
TRBJ2-1 TRBV10-1 . . CASSWPNNEQFF TGCGCCAGCTCCTGGCCGAACAATGAGCAGTTCTTC
TRBJ2-3 TRBV5-6 . . CASSLGADTQYF TGTGCCAGCAGCTTGGGAGCAGATACGCAGTATTTT
TRBJ2-7 TRBV2 . . CASSGGPFYEQYF TGTGCCAGCAGTGGAGGGCCCTTCTACGAGCAGTACTTC
TRBJ2-5 TRBV29-1 . . CSVDREYF TGCAGCGTTGACAGGGAGTACTTC
TRBJ2-2 TRBV5-6 once . CASSLDGTGELFF TGTGCCAGCAGCTTGGACGGTACCGGGGAGCTGTTTTTT
TRBJ2-2 TRBV13 once . CASRSPGPGELFF TGTGCCAGCAGATCTCCCGGGCCCGGGGAGCTGTTTTTT
TRBJ2-3 TRBV6-6 . . CASTSGGPTDTQYF TGTGCCAGCACCTCCGGGGGACCCACAGATACGCAGTATTTT
TRBJ2-3 TRBV27 . . CASSLSSWRTDTQYF TGTGCCAGCAGTTTATCAAGCTGGCGAACAGATACGCAGTATTTT
TRBJ1-1 TRBV5-4 few . CASSLLVVGGTEAFF TGTGCCAGCAGCTTGCTAGTTGTTGGGGGTACTGAAGCTTTCTTT
TRBJ1-3 TRBV28 . TRBD1 CASSPPGQGNTIYF TGTGCCAGCAGCCCGCCGGGACAGGGAAACACCATATATTTT
TRBJ1-2 TRBV28 . . CASSFGGGYTF TGTGCCAGCAGTTTCGGAGGTGGCTACACCTTC
TRBJ1-1 TRBV7-9 once . CASSLGGTFEAFF TGTGCCAGCAGCTTAGGCGGGACTTTTGAAGCTTTCTTT
TRBJ2-7 TRBV9 . . CASSVEGSYEQYF TGTGCCAGCAGCGTTGAGGGGAGCTACGAGCAGTACTTC
TRBJ2-5 TRBV19 . . CASSQISGPQETQYF TGTGCCAGTAGTCAAATCTCAGGCCCCCAAGAGACCCAGTACTTC
TRBJ2-1 TRBV2 . TRBD2 CASRGGLADFIRQFF TGTGCCAGCAGGGGGGGACTAGCGGACTTCATTCGGCAGTTCTTC
TRBJ2-1 TRBV6-5 . TRBD2 CASSYPGLAWNEQFF TGTGCCAGCAGTTACCCTGGACTAGCGTGGAATGAGCAGTTCTTC
TRBJ1-2 TRBV28 . . CASSPNPGFHGYTF TGTGCCAGCAGTCCCAATCCGGGATTTCATGGCTACACCTTC
TRBJ1-5 TRBV7-9 medium-sized . CASSLGQTQHF TGTGCCAGCAGCTTGGGGCAGACCCAGCATTTT
TRBJ1-5 TRBV7-2 . . CASSLVTGLQPQHF TGTGCCAGCAGCTTAGTAACAGGGCTTCAGCCCCAGCATTTT
TRBJ2-5 TRBV4-1 . TRBD2 CASSQEIAGAGQETQYF TGCGCCAGCAGCCAAGAAATAGCGGGGGCGGGCCAAGAGACCCAGTACTTC
TRBJ1-2 TRBV29-1 . . CSVEGDYYGYTF TGCAGCGTTGAGGGGGATTACTATGGCTACACCTTC
TRBJ1-1 TRBV27 . . CASSLSRTEAFF TGTGCCAGCAGTTTATCTAGGACTGAAGCTTTCTTT
TRBJ2-1 TRBV7-9 few . CASSFPDYNEQFF TGTGCCAGCAGCTTCCCCGACTACAATGAGCAGTTCTTC
TRBJ1-1 TRBV19 . TRBD1 CASSSTGGTEAFF TGTGCCAGTAGTTCGACAGGGGGAACTGAAGCTTTCTTT
TRBJ2-7 TRBV29-1 . . CSVETPGKKCSYEQYF TGCAGCGTTGAGACCCCAGGGAAAAAGTGCTCCTACGAGCAGTACTTC
TRBJ2-1 TRBV9 once . CASRGGPDNEQFF TGTGCCAGCAGGGGGGGGCCCGACAATGAGCAGTTCTTC
TRBJ1-6 TRBV7-9 . TRBD1 CASSWGQGSSSPLHF TGTGCCAGCAGCTGGGGACAGGGGAGTAGTTCACCCCTCCACTTT
TRBJ1-2 TRBV25-1 . . CASSEGLGRVSRYTF TGTGCCAGCAGTGAGGGACTCGGTAGGGTATCGCGGTACACCTTC
TRBJ2-2 TRBV11-2 . . CASSLDEPAPGELFF TGTGCCAGCAGCTTAGATGAACCCGCACCGGGGGAGCTGTTTTTT
TRBJ2-7 TRBV4-1 . . CASSQELSSDEQYF TGCGCCAGCAGCCAAGAGCTTAGCAGCGACGAGCAGTACTTC
TRBJ2-1 TRBV5-4 once TRBD2 CASSFTGLLYNEQFF TGTGCCAGCAGCTTTACGGGACTACTCTACAATGAGCAGTTCTTC
TRBJ1-2 TRBV19 . . CASSLSGGDYTF TGTGCCAGTAGCCTATCCGGGGGAGACTACACCTTC
TRBJ2-7 TRBV11-3 . . CASSFLQGDEQYF TGTGCCAGCAGCTTTCTACAGGGAGACGAGCAGTACTTC
TRBJ2-2 TRBV11-2 . . CASSLEGGANTGELFF TGTGCCAGCAGCTTAGAAGGGGGGGCGAACACCGGGGAGCTGTTTTTT
TRBJ2-3 TRBV4-1 few TRBD2 CASSRQTSGVSSTDTQYF TGCGCCAGCAGCCGACAGACTAGCGGGGTATCTAGCACAGATACGCAGTATTTT
TRBJ1-5 TRBV2 few . CASQGPNSNQPQHF TGTGCCAGTCAGGGCCCAAATAGCAATCAGCCCCAGCATTTT
TRBJ2-5 TRBV5-1 . TRBD1 CASSLGNTGGETQYF TGCGCCAGCAGCTTGGGAAATACAGGGGGAGAGACCCAGTACTTC
TRBJ2-2 TRBV28 once TRBD1 CASRTEQGVDTGELFF TGTGCCAGCAGAACAGAGCAGGGGGTTGACACCGGGGAGCTGTTTTTT
TRBJ1-6 TRBV4-1 . . CASSQEGHPYSPLHF TGCGCCAGCAGCCAAGAGGGGCACCCTTATTCACCCCTCCACTTT
TRBJ2-5 TRBV7-8 . TRBD1 CASSFPGQGYETQYF TGTGCCAGCAGCTTCCCGGGACAGGGGTACGAGACCCAGTACTTC
TRBJ2-3 TRBV5-6 . . CANSLSQGNTDTQYF TGTGCCAACAGCCTTTCTCAAGGGAACACAGATACGCAGTATTTT
TRBJ2-2 TRBV11-2 . TRBD1 CASSLRGGLTGGGTGELFF TGTGCCAGCAGCTTAAGGGGCGGATTAACAGGGGGTGGCACCGGGGAGCTGTTTTTT
TRBJ2-5 TRBV11-2 . TRBD1 CASSWDRGRETQYF TGTGCCAGCAGCTGGGACAGGGGGCGAGAGACCCAGTACTTC
TRBJ1-4 TRBV4-1 . . CASSQDYGGPIEKLFF TGCGCCAGCAGCCAAGATTACGGGGGGCCGATTGAAAAACTGTTTTTT
TRBJ1-2 TRBV7-9 . . CASSLGGADINYGYTF TGTGCCAGCAGCTTAGGGGGGGCAGATATTAACTATGGCTACACCTTC
TRBJ1-6 TRBV20-1 . . CSAREGSPLHF TGCAGTGCTAGAGAGGGTTCACCCCTCCACTTT
TRBJ1-1 TRBV11-2 . . CASSLGPGLLRGTEAFF TGTGCCAGCAGCTTAGGACCGGGACTCCTCCGGGGGACTGAAGCTTTCTTT
TRBJ1-1 TRBV6-6 . . CASTTGVATEAFF TGTGCCAGCACCACCGGGGTGGCGACTGAAGCTTTCTTT